This is a list of T cell receptor beta chains from one sample in a study of blood T cell repertoires in COVID-19. Assay used: immunoSEQ multiplex PCR; TCRdb lists only in-frame clones, some missing. The table includes 81,000 or so clones, 80% to 95% detected once. Sequenced sample: peripheral blood. The source is a woman aged 60-75 years with active COVID-19. Each CDR3 is given with its conserved first and last residue. The D gene is left open where the match is weak. Not every row has a clone size; where given, it reads once, few, many or a size class.

d_gene: TRBD1; j_gene: TRBJ2-7; abundance: NA; v_gene: TRBV27; CDR3aa: CASSTGTGGYEQYF; CDR3nt: TGTGCCAGCAGCACCGGGACAGGGGGCTACGAGCAGTACTTC
d_gene: NA; j_gene: TRBJ1-5; abundance: NA; v_gene: TRBV5-3; CDR3aa: CARSFGRRREDQPQHF; CDR3nt: TGTGCCAGAAGCTTTGGGAGGAGGAGGGAGGATCAGCCCCAGCATTTT
d_gene: NA; j_gene: TRBJ1-2; abundance: NA; v_gene: TRBV28; CDR3aa: CASSSRDTRPNYGYTF; CDR3nt: TGTGCCAGCAGTTCCCGGGACACCCGCCCGAACTATGGCTACACCTTC
d_gene: NA; j_gene: TRBJ2-7; abundance: NA; v_gene: TRBV3-1/TRBV3-2; CDR3aa: CASSPARGSYEQYF; CDR3nt: TGTGCCAGCAGCCCGGCCCGGGGTTCCTACGAGCAGTACTTC
d_gene: NA; j_gene: TRBJ1-5; abundance: NA; v_gene: TRBV6-4; CDR3aa: CASSEASNQPQHF; CDR3nt: TGTGCCAGCAGTGAGGCTAGCAATCAGCCCCAGCATTTT
d_gene: NA; j_gene: TRBJ1-5; abundance: NA; v_gene: TRBV19; CDR3aa: CASSMGGQPQHF; CDR3nt: TGTGCCAGTAGTATGGGGGGACAGCCCCAGCATTTT
d_gene: TRBD2; j_gene: TRBJ2-3; abundance: NA; v_gene: TRBV11-2; CDR3aa: CASSQPGLAGGFTDTQYF; CDR3nt: TGTGCCAGCAGCCAACCGGGACTAGCGGGAGGTTTCACAGATACGCAGTATTTT
d_gene: TRBD2; j_gene: TRBJ2-7; abundance: NA; v_gene: TRBV10-3; CDR3aa: CAISLAGGGHEQYF; CDR3nt: TGTGCCATCTCATTAGCGGGAGGGGGTCACGAGCAGTACTTC
d_gene: TRBD1; j_gene: TRBJ2-7; abundance: once; v_gene: TRBV9; CDR3aa: CASSPGQGGSYEQYF; CDR3nt: TGTGCCAGCAGCCCCGGACAGGGAGGCTCCTACGAGCAGTACTTC
d_gene: NA; j_gene: TRBJ2-2; abundance: NA; v_gene: TRBV5-4; CDR3aa: CASSLGGSGNTGELFF; CDR3nt: TGTGCCAGCAGCTTGGGGGGTAGCGGTAACACCGGGGAGCTGTTTTTT
d_gene: NA; j_gene: TRBJ2-3; abundance: NA; v_gene: TRBV18; CDR3aa: CASSPRGGSTDTQYF; CDR3nt: TGTGCCAGCTCACCCAGGGGCGGGAGCACAGATACGCAGTATTTT
d_gene: TRBD1; j_gene: TRBJ1-4; abundance: NA; v_gene: TRBV10-3; CDR3aa: CAISEDGTGNEKLFF; CDR3nt: TGTGCCATCAGTGAGGACGGGACAGGGAATGAAAAACTGTTTTTT
d_gene: NA; j_gene: TRBJ2-7; abundance: NA; v_gene: TRBV5-1; CDR3aa: CASSLAFGGTYEQYF; CDR3nt: TGCGCCAGCAGCTTGGCCTTCGGCGGTACCTACGAGCAGTACTTC
d_gene: TRBD2; j_gene: TRBJ2-3; abundance: NA; v_gene: TRBV14; CDR3aa: CASSQAAGVRRLYF; CDR3nt: TGTGCCAGCAGCCAGGCAGCGGGGGTTAGACGTTTGTATTTT
d_gene: NA; j_gene: TRBJ1-6; abundance: NA; v_gene: TRBV6-1; CDR3aa: CASSEQQYNSPLHF; CDR3nt: TGTGCCAGCAGTGAACAACAGTATAATTCACCCCTCCACTTT
d_gene: NA; j_gene: TRBJ1-1; abundance: NA; v_gene: TRBV7-2; CDR3aa: CASSDWEAEAFF; CDR3nt: TGTGCCAGCAGTGACTGGGAGGCTGAAGCTTTCTTT
d_gene: NA; j_gene: TRBJ2-1; abundance: NA; v_gene: TRBV10-1; CDR3aa: CASKATGSPYNEQFF; CDR3nt: TGCGCCAGCAAAGCGACAGGTTCGCCCTACAATGAGCAGTTCTTC
d_gene: TRBD1; j_gene: TRBJ1-4; abundance: NA; v_gene: TRBV5-1; CDR3aa: CASSLGQGHSNEKLFF; CDR3nt: TGCGCCAGCAGCCTTGGACAGGGGCACAGTAATGAAAAACTGTTTTTT
d_gene: NA; j_gene: TRBJ2-3; abundance: NA; v_gene: TRBV10-3; CDR3aa: CAISESPVPTGDTQYF; CDR3nt: TGTGCCATCAGTGAGTCCCCTGTGCCAACTGGAGATACGCAGTATTTT
d_gene: NA; j_gene: TRBJ2-1; abundance: NA; v_gene: TRBV5-4; CDR3aa: CASSWLNANEQFF; CDR3nt: TGTGCCAGCAGCTGGCTGAACGCCAATGAGCAGTTCTTC
d_gene: TRBD2; j_gene: TRBJ2-1; abundance: NA; v_gene: TRBV10-2; CDR3aa: CASTSGGRHDEQFF; CDR3nt: TGCGCCAGCACCTCGGGCGGGAGACATGATGAGCAGTTCTTC
d_gene: NA; j_gene: TRBJ1-3; abundance: NA; v_gene: TRBV18; CDR3aa: CASSRRQDSKGNTIYF; CDR3nt: TGTGCCAGCTCCCGACGACAGGATTCGAAGGGAAACACCATATATTTT